The 25 T cell receptor beta chains below come from one sample, sequenced in a study of shared clonotypes between healthy human individuals (dated by TCRdb to the early 2020s). Libraries came from the immunoSEQ multiplex PCR assay. TCRdb holds this immuneACCESS table with in-frame rearrangements only. Some clones are missing; in checked studies, unresolved V genes explain under half, and the rest has no known cause. Present in this sample are about 1.1 million clones, 70% to 80% of which were seen just once. Over 0.8% of the sample comes from the top ten. The sample taken for sequencing was memory CD4+ T cells from PBMCs. The sample's cell subset or site label is to be understood as: CD45RA-negative fraction. All receptors come from a young man in good health. Some clones in this sample may be carry-over from other donors' samples.

This clone occurred a few times. The chain recombines TRBV7-2 with TRBJ2-5; no firm D call. The CDR3 covers 13 residues. V shed 2 bases and J shed 5 bases, with 9 bases lying between them. CDR1 is SGHTA and CDR2 is FQGNSA in the germline V gene. CDR3 sequence: CASSLQVGETQYF. CDR3 bases: TGTGCCAGCAGCTTACAGGTCGGGGAGACCCAGTACTTC.

A few counts support this clone. The V call is TRBV5-4, the J call TRBJ2-3, with D tentatively TRBD1 or TRBD2 (5 bases each). Germline V lookup: CDR1 SGHNT, CDR2 YYREEE (reference sequence). V gave up 6 bases and J gave up 2 bases, with 16 bases separating them. The CDR3 covers 15 residues. DNA for the CDR3: TGTGCCAGCACTAAACGGGACGGTTACACAGATACGCAGTATTTT. It translates to CASTKRDGYTDTQYF.

On this clone: A much larger clone is a single base away; this may be a read error. V usage is TRBV28 and J usage is TRBJ2-7; D may match TRBD1 or TRBD2 (5 bases each). Germline V CDR1 and CDR2: MDHEN, SYDVKM. CDR3 size: 16 residues. V was clipped by 5 bases and J by 2 bases, with 19 bases between them. The CDR3: CASSTDRDENPYEQYF. CDR3 nucleotides: TGTGCCAGCAGTACAGACCGGGACGAGAACCCCTACGAGCAGTACTTC. Filled out from reference TRBV28 and TRBJ2-7, the complete variable domain reads DVKVTQSSRYLVKRTGEKVFLECVQDMDHENMFWYRQDPGLGLRLIYFSYDVKMKEKGDIPEGYSVSREKKERFSLILESASTNQTSMYLCASSTDRDENPYEQYFGPGTRLTVT.

The genes are TRBV5-4 and TRBJ2-7; D is perhaps TRBD1 or TRBD2 (7 bases each). Germline V gene lookup returns CDR1 SGHNT and CDR2 YYREEE (reference sequence). Between the trimmed V and J ends, which lost 9 bases and 7 bases, there was a span of 29 bases. The CDR3 extends over 16 amino acids. CDR3 sequence reads: CATNRRGRGRAGEQYF. In nucleotides, the CDR3 is TGTGCCACAAACCGCAGGGGCAGGGGGAGGGCCGGGGAGCAGTACTTC.

This chain joins TRBV27 and TRBJ1-5; 8 bases map to TRBD1. The CDR3 contains 15 residues. CDR1 and CDR2 (germline): MNHEY, SMNVEV (reference sequence). V gave up 3 bases and J gave up 4 bases; unmatched junction bases: 5. CDR3 sequence: CASSFQGADNQPQHF. CDR3 DNA sequence: TGTGCCAGCAGTTTCCAGGGGGCGGATAATCAGCCCCAGCATTTT.

The chain employs TRBV10-3 and TRBJ2-1, with 11 positions matching TRBD2. CDR1 ENHRY and CDR2 SYGVKD come from the germline V gene. The CDR3 sequence is 15 residues long. The ends lost 7 bases at V and 4 bases at J; junction bases unmatched: 6. The CDR3 spells CAIKPGTSGYNEQFF. The CDR3 region has the DNA TGTGCCATCAAGCCCGGGACTAGCGGATACAATGAGCAGTTCTTC.

The gene calls are TRBV4-2 and TRBJ2-1; D not resolved. Germline loops: CDR1 LGHNA, CDR2 YNFKEQ. The CDR3 contains 17 residues. Trimming cost V 5 bases and J 4 bases, with 21 bases left between them. CDR3 nucleotides: TGTGCCAGCAGCAAACGCCGGGCAGGAGAATTATACAATGAGCAGTTCTTC. Amino acid sequence: CASSKRRAGELYNEQFF.

Details on this clone: A far larger clone differs by one base, so this is likely a read error. The same CDR3 also results from other DNA sequences found in this sample. The V gene is TRBV5-1, the J gene TRBJ2-7; D might be TRBD1 or TRBD2, each matching 5 bases. With 0 bases removed from V and 10 bases from J, the gap between germline ends came to 14 bases. Germline V CDR1 and CDR2: SGHRS, YFSETQ. This CDR3 region has 13 residues. CDR3 nucleotides: TGCGCCAGCAGCTTGGACCGGGGTGGGGGACAGTACTTC. Translated, it gives CASSLDRGGGQYF.

This chain joins TRBV5-5 and TRBJ1-5; 7 bases are a match to TRBD1. V trimming: 4 bases; J trimming: 11 bases; junction bases outside the gene matches: 9. Germline V gives CDR1 SGHKS, CDR2 YYEKEE (reference sequence). The CDR3 contains 13 residues. CDR3 sequence reads: CASSGTGVEAQHF. In DNA, the CDR3 is TGTGCCAGCAGCGGCACAGGGGTTGAAGCCCAGCATTTT.

In regard to this clone: Other DNA sequences of this sample code for an identical CDR3. The chain is built from TRBV27 and TRBJ2-7, with D possibly TRBD2 on 6 matching bases. The germline V and J ends were trimmed by 4 bases and 1 base, with 8 bases remaining between them. The CDR3 has 13 amino acids. The germline CDR1 and CDR2 sequences are MNHEY and SMNVEV (reference sequence). CDR3 DNA: TGTGCCAGCAGTTCGGGGGATTCCTACGAGCAGTACTTC. It translates to CASSSGDSYEQYF.

This chain uses TRBV19 with TRBJ1-1; TRBD1 agrees at 9 bases. The CDR3 spans 15 residues. Germline CDR1 is LNHDA and CDR2 is SQIVND (reference sequence). The V and J ends lost 5 bases and 0 bases, in that order; junction bases with no gene match: 4. The CDR3 DNA follows: TGTGCCAGTAGTCGGAGGGACAGGGTGAACACTGAAGCTTTCTTT. As protein: CASSRRDRVNTEAFF.

The chain uses TRBV6-5 and TRBJ2-3, with D unresolved. The germline V gene encodes CDR1 MNHEY and CDR2 SVGAGI. Trimming took off 8 bases at V and 4 bases at J, with 4 bases between the two ends. The CDR3 contains 10 residues. The CDR3 here is CASRPDTQYF. For the CDR3, the DNA is TGTGCCAGCCGACCAGATACGCAGTATTTT.

This clone was counted a single time. V usage is TRBV11-2 and J usage is TRBJ2-3, with D perhaps TRBD1 or TRBD2 (5 bases each). The V gene's germline CDR1 is SGHAT and CDR2 FQNNGV. Deletions cut 2 bases from V and 2 bases from J, with 11 bases between. This CDR3 region has 15 residues. Here the CDR3 reads CASSLNPGTTDTQYF. DNA of the CDR3: TGTGCCAGCAGCTTAAATCCAGGGACCACAGATACGCAGTATTTT.

This clone counts as medium-sized. The sample contains more than one DNA sequence encoding this CDR3. V is TRBV5-1 and J is TRBJ1-2; unclear D gene. Germline values: CDR1 SGHRS, CDR2 YFSETQ. Trimming took off 0 bases at V and 7 bases at J, with 10 bases between the two ends. The CDR3 is 13 amino acids. CDR3 nucleotide sequence: TGCGCCAGCAGCTTGGCCGGTCTTGGTGGCTACACCTTC. Protein: CASSLAGLGGYTF.

As concerns this clone: This same CDR3 is encoded by further DNA sequences in the sample. The chain couples TRBV18 to TRBJ2-3; the match to TRBD2 covers 9 bases. V was clipped by 3 bases and J by 6 bases; unmatched bases: 4. In germline, CDR1 is KGHSH, CDR2 LQKENI. The CDR3 totals 14 residues. The CDR3 reads CASSPGLAVDTQYF. The CDR3 DNA follows: TGTGCCAGCTCACCGGGACTAGCCGTGGATACGCAGTATTTT.

The V call is TRBV2, the J call TRBJ2-7, with D unresolved. CDR1 and CDR2 from the germline V gene are SNHLY and FYNNEI. V lost 3 bases and J lost 5, with 2 bases in between. The CDR3 loop spans 10 amino acids. CDR3 sequence (DNA): TGTGCCAGCAGTGATCACGAGCAGTACTTC. Its protein is CASSDHEQYF.

A word on this clone: This likely traces to a read error, being one base from a far larger clone. The chain recombines TRBV28 with TRBJ2-1; 9 bases are a match to TRBD1. The CDR3 consists of 16 residues. Germline assignment: CDR1 MDHEN and CDR2 SYDVKM. V shed 4 bases and J 0 bases; nucleotides not matched to a gene: 4. The CDR3: CASSSGTGSSYNEQFF. The CDR3 DNA reads TGTGCCAGCAGTTCAGGGACAGGGAGCTCCTACAATGAGCAGTTCTTC.

V and J are TRBV10-3 and TRBJ2-1; D gene unclear. Trimming left V 1 base short and J 2 bases short, with 6 bases between. The CDR3 is made up of 14 amino acids. Germline-derived CDR1 and CDR2 are ENHRY and SYGVKD. In DNA form, the CDR3 reads TGTGCCATCAGTGAGTTGGGCCCCTACAATGAGCAGTTCTTC. Amino acid sequence: CAISELGPYNEQFF.

The chain combines TRBV27 with TRBJ1-1; D gene uncertain. Germline CDR1 is MNHEY and CDR2 is SMNVEV (reference sequence). V lost 0 bases to trimming and J lost 1 base, with 6 bases between them. The CDR3 has 14 amino acids. CDR3 in amino acids: CASSLSFQNTEAFF. In nucleotides, the CDR3 is TGTGCCAGCAGTTTATCTTTTCAGAACACTGAAGCTTTCTTT.

The CDR3 DNA sequence: TGTGCCAGCAACTCCGTGCTTGGTACGCAGTATTTT. Residues: CASNSVLGTQYF. J is TRBJ2-3 and V is TRBV7-9; D is uncertain. The germline CDR1 and CDR2 sequences are SEHNR and FQNEAQ (reference sequence). V was clipped by 7 bases and J by 8 bases, with 13 bases between them. The CDR3 is 12 amino acids.

The V gene is TRBV10-3, the J gene TRBJ2-5, with 9 bases identical to TRBD1. J was trimmed by 1 base and V by 6 bases; bases with no gene match: 3. Germline-derived CDR1 and CDR2 are ENHRY and SYGVKD. This CDR3 region has 14 residues. The CDR3 spells CAIRAGQGQETQYF. DNA of the CDR3: TGTGCCATCAGGGCGGGACAGGGCCAAGAGACCCAGTACTTC.

On this clone: At the DNA level, this CDR3 is encoded by other sequences in the same sample as well. The chain recombines TRBV29-1 with TRBJ1-2; D is uncertain. Germline values: CDR1 SQVTM, CDR2 ANQGSEA. The CDR3 runs to 12 residues. Trimming took 4 bases from V and 2 from J, leaving 8 bases between them. This chain's CDR3 is CSVGGGNYGYTF. The CDR3 DNA reads as TGCAGCGTTGGCGGAGGGAACTATGGCTACACCTTC.

The rearrangement links TRBV9 to TRBJ2-3; TRBD2 is a possible D gene (6 bases). V gave up 0 bases and J gave up 6 bases, with 17 bases separating them. Germline CDR1 is SGDLS and CDR2 is YYNGEE. The CDR3 runs 16 residues. CDR3: CASSVVSGGSLDTQYF. CDR3 nucleotide sequence: TGTGCCAGCAGCGTAGTCTCAGGAGGGAGTTTGGATACGCAGTATTTT.

V gene TRBV7-3 combines with J gene TRBJ2-1, with D perhaps matching TRBD1 (5 bases). The CDR3 runs to 15 residues. Germline CDR1 and CDR2: SGHTA and FQGTGA. Trimming removed 5 bases at V and 3 bases at J, with 14 bases between. For the CDR3, the DNA is TGTGCCAGCAGCCCAGGGCAGGGCCTCTACAATGAGCAGTTCTTC. Its protein is CASSPGQGLYNEQFF.

The genes are TRBV6-5 and TRBJ1-2; 10 positions agree with TRBD1. The CDR3 has 13 amino acids. Trimming at V came to 4 bases and at J to 7 bases, leaving 3 bases not matched to a gene. CDR1 is MNHEY, CDR2 SVGAGI, per germline. CDR3 nucleotide sequence: TGTGCCAGCAGTTCCGGGACAGGGGTTGGCTACACCTTC. Translated, it gives CASSSGTGVGYTF.